This is a list of T cell receptor beta chains from one sample in a study of Ad26.COV2.S vaccination and SARS-CoV-2 variants. Assay used: immunoSEQ multiplex PCR; TCRdb lists only in-frame clones, some missing. The repertoire consists of under 300,000 clones, with approximately 88% occurring once and the leading ten covering approximately 3%. Sequenced here: peripheral blood, sampled in a trial of Ad26.COV2.S vaccine versus placebo. These receptors came from a person aged 18 to 59 who received the Ad26.COV2.S COVID-19 vaccine or a placebo. The conserved cysteine and the conserved F or W are not part of the CDR3 here.

J	V	CDR3
TRBJ1-2	TRBV12-3/TRBV12-4	ASSLGGGGYT
TRBJ1-2	TRBV18	ASSRDRGYGYT
TRBJ1-3	TRBV7-9	ASSLDQGAGGNTIY
TRBJ2-2	TRBV19	ASKSQVDTGELF
TRBJ2-2	TRBV6-5	ASHTSWDTGELF
TRBJ1-2	TRBV6-6	ASGYGTTNYGYT
TRBJ1-2	TRBV6-6	ASTNSGSADYGYT
TRBJ2-2	TRBV4-1	ASSQTGGFGELF
TRBJ2-7	TRBV19	ASSIWDRGLYEQY
TRBJ1-4	TRBV7-9	ASSLGQIEKLF
TRBJ2-1	TRBV28	ASSSQDREVLHEQF
TRBJ1-3	TRBV18	ASSPGQHSGNTIY
TRBJ1-5	TRBV19	ASSIIAGNQPQH
TRBJ2-1	TRBV19	ASRPEGAGYNEQF
TRBJ2-2	TRBV5-1	ASSPARTTNTGELF
TRBJ1-2	TRBV20-1	RGTGGDGYT
TRBJ2-3	TRBV30	AWERGLFTDTQY
TRBJ2-2	TRBV4-2	ASSLFRDMNTGELF
TRBJ2-6	TRBV4-1	ASSHGGRRGLLLSGANVLT
TRBJ2-1	TRBV2	ASTKTSGANNEQF
TRBJ1-4	TRBV19	ASSIPHGLAEKLF
TRBJ2-4	TRBV6-5	ASSYLVGATPGEY
TRBJ2-7	TRBV5-4	ASRAGGLGEQY
TRBJ1-2	TRBV29-1	SVNYGYT
TRBJ1-1	TRBV6-1	ASSEALRLEAF